This entry is about one T cell receptor (beta chain). Sequencing was performed with immunoSEQ multiplex PCR; in TCRdb, only in-frame clones are kept and a portion is missing. Of approximately 140,000 clones in the sample, more than 75% were seen once. V gave up 0 bases and J gave up 5 bases, with 9 bases separating them. The CDR3 is 14 residues long. Per the germline V gene, CDR1 is MNHNS and CDR2 is SASEGT. This sample is drawn from a study of blood T cell repertoires in COVID-19. The chain joins TRBV6-1 to TRBJ2-3; D is possibly TRBD2 (6 bases). Material for sequencing was peripheral blood. This TCR came from a man aged 55 to 69 with active or convalescent COVID-19. The CDR3 loop is CASSEAISGDTQYF. In nucleotides, the CDR3 is TGTGCCAGCAGTGAAGCGATTAGCGGAGATACGCAGTATTTT.